This TCR beta chain is drawn from a study of T cell changes during pregnancy in multiple sclerosis. Per the germline V gene, CDR1 is LGHNA and CDR2 is YNFKEQ. This CDR3 has 14 amino acids. Losses at the gene ends were 1 base for V and 2 bases for J; bases not matched to a gene: 1. Produced via immunoSEQ multiplex PCR; TCRdb's table is partial and in-frame only. The table has 100,000 or so clones, approximately 90% seen once; the top ten hold about 3%. The specimen was peripheral blood, collected after pregnancy. V usage is TRBV4-2 and J usage is TRBJ2-7; TRBD1 agrees at 8 bases. The source of this sequence is a female donor with multiple sclerosis, enrolled in a pregnancy study. In DNA, the CDR3 is TGTGCCAGCAGCCAAGGACAGGGGACCTACGAGCAGTACTTC. It codes for CASSQGQGTYEQYF.